The clone carrying this TCR beta chain was observed a single time. Its specificity is unknown. The sample belongs to a study of siplizumab effects on memory and regulatory T cells. V lost 7 bases to trimming and J lost 5 bases, with 11 bases between them. The germline V gene has CDR1 SEHNR and CDR2 FQNEAQ (reference sequence). This CDR3 comprises 12 residues. The protocol was immunoSEQ multiplex PCR, while the TCRdb copy is restricted to in-frame clones and leaves out a portion. The sample consists of 45,000 to 60,000 clones, about 90% of them appearing once. General study points: There were only a minor fraction of alloreactive clones that mapped to unstimulated subsets.

This TCR came from a human donor in good health. V is TRBV7-9 and J is TRBJ1-1; weak D call: TRBD1 (5 bases). Input material: naive CD8+ T cells sorted from blood. This CDR3 reads CASIDGGTEAFF. CDR3 DNA: TGTGCCAGCATTGACGGGGGAACTGAAGCTTTCTTT.